A single sample is the source of the 14 T cell receptor beta chains below, sequenced in a study of shared clonotypes between healthy human individuals. Assay used: immunoSEQ multiplex PCR; TCRdb lists only in-frame clones, some missing. The sample includes about 1.5 million clones, nearly 99% of them seen just once. What was sequenced was naive CD4+ T cells sorted from blood. The subset was: CD45RA+ positively selected. These receptors originate from a young man in good health.

CDR3 residues: CASSPGLSDSYEQYF. In nucleotides, the CDR3 is TGTGCCAGCTCACCTGGATTGTCTGACTCCTACGAGCAGTACTTC. V usage is TRBV18 and J usage is TRBJ2-7, with no clear D. V dropped 3 bases and J dropped 0 bases, with 12 bases sitting between them. CDR3 length equals 15 residues. Per the germline V gene, CDR1 is KGHSH and CDR2 is LQKENI.

This clone is a singleton in its sample. V is TRBV25-1 and J is TRBJ2-7, with D perhaps matching TRBD1 (6 bases). Trimming cost V 4 bases and J 0 bases, with 13 bases left between them. In germline, CDR1 is MGHDK, CDR2 SYGVNS. There are 15 residues in the CDR3. This CDR3 is CASSAFWGPSYEQYF. The CDR3, as DNA: TGTGCCAGCAGTGCATTCTGGGGGCCCTCCTACGAGCAGTACTTC.

This clone was seen just once. This chain joins TRBV7-9 and TRBJ2-2; 11 bases align to TRBD1. This CDR3 region has 17 residues. Germline V CDR1 and CDR2: SEHNR, FQNEAQ (reference sequence). V lost 5 bases, J lost 5 bases, and 10 bases stayed unmatched. CDR3: CASSPMLGDRGTGELFF. The CDR3 bases are TGTGCCAGCAGCCCCATGCTTGGGGACAGGGGGACCGGGGAGCTGTTTTTT.

Comment on this clone: Additional DNA sequences in this sample encode the identical CDR3. This chain links TRBV5-1 with TRBJ1-1; D is undetermined. The CDR3 loop spans 12 amino acids. Germline CDR1 SGHRS, CDR2 YFSETQ. V lost 2 bases, J lost 8 bases, and 10 bases lay in between. The CDR3 reads CASSFPGTEAFF. CDR3 nucleotide sequence: TGCGCCAGCAGCTTCCCGGGAACAGAAGCTTTCTTT.

The V call is TRBV2, the J call TRBJ2-1; D tentatively fits TRBD1 or TRBD2 (5 bases each). V lost 2 bases to trimming and J lost 0 bases, with 11 bases between them. The CDR3 spans 16 residues. Germline V gene data show CDR1 as SNHLY and CDR2 as FYNNEI. The CDR3 coding sequence is TGTGCCAGCAGTGAAAATGGGGCGGGCTCCTACAATGAGCAGTTCTTC. Residues: CASSENGAGSYNEQFF.

V usage is TRBV2 and J usage is TRBJ1-2, with D hard to call. The length of the CDR3 is 13 residues. CDR1 and CDR2 from the germline V gene are SNHLY and FYNNEI. V was clipped by 2 bases and J by 4 bases, with 8 bases between them. The CDR3 protein is CASSEMNLYGYTF. The CDR3 nucleotides read TGTGCCAGCAGTGAAATGAATCTCTATGGCTACACCTTC. The full variable domain, its missing parts supplied by reference TRBV2 and TRBJ1-2, is EPEVTQTPSHQVTQMGQEVILRCVPISNHLYFYWYRQILGQKVEFLVSFYNNEISEKSEIFDDQFSVERPDGSNFTLKIRSTKLEDSAMYFCASSEMNLYGYTFGSGTRLTVV.

The rearrangement uses TRBV18 and TRBJ2-7, with D perhaps matching TRBD1 (5 bases). Germline CDR1 is KGHSH and CDR2 is LQKENI. V was shortened by 1 base and J by 9 bases, with 16 bases between the two germline ends. The CDR3 extends over 14 amino acids. Here the CDR3 reads CASSPLGSTGSQYF. The CDR3 DNA is TGTGCCAGCTCACCACTCGGTAGTACAGGCTCGCAGTACTTC.

The rearrangement joins TRBV5-6 to TRBJ2-7; D gene uncertain. The ends were cut back, 2 bases at V and 5 bases at J, with 11 bases in the middle. Germline CDR1 SGHDT, CDR2 YYEEEE. This CDR3 region has 13 residues. Here the CDR3 reads CASSLGPTHEQYF. The CDR3 bases are TGTGCCAGCAGCTTAGGACCGACGCACGAGCAGTACTTC.

Note on this clone: One end of the junction fails to match germline, which may point to a read error. Within the sample, other DNA sequences also encode this same CDR3. J is TRBJ2-3 and V is TRBV5-4, with D possibly matching TRBD1 (5 bases). The CDR3 spans 13 residues. Germline CDR1 reads SGHNT; CDR2 reads YYREEE (reference sequence). CDR3 DNA: TGTGCCAGCAGCTTAGACAGCACGGATACGCAGTATTTT. Its translation is CASSLDSTDTQYF.

The V and J genes are TRBV18 and TRBJ2-3; TRBD1 matches at 9 bases. The germline gives CDR1 KGHSH, CDR2 LQKENI. The CDR3 totals 17 residues. Germline trimming cut 3 bases from V and 5 bases from J; bases unmatched to any gene: 12. The CDR3 nucleotides read TGTGCCAGCTCACCCCTTCAACAGGGGGCAGTGGGAGATACGCAGTATTTT. Protein sequence: CASSPLQQGAVGDTQYF.

The genes are TRBV30 and TRBJ2-1, with TRBD1 matching 8 bases. This CDR3 region has 11 residues. Germline trimming cut 1 base from V and 13 bases from J; bases unmatched to any gene: 3. The germline gives CDR1 GTSNPN, CDR2 SVGIG (reference sequence). The CDR3 DNA is TGTGCCTGGAGTGACGGACAGGGACAGTTCTTC. Its translation is CAWSDGQGQFF. The full variable domain, rest sourced from reference TRBV30 and TRBJ2-1, is SQTIHQWPATLVQPVGSPLSLECTVEGTSNPNLYWYRQAAGRGLQLLFYSVGIGQISSEVPQNLSASRPQDRQFILSSKKLLLSDSGFYLCAWSDGQGQFFGPGTRLTVL.

In regard to this clone: The same CDR3 also results from other DNA sequences found in this sample. The chain carries TRBV6-5 and TRBJ2-7; 7 positions agree with TRBD1. Trimming cost V 8 bases and J 1 base; bases outside gene matches: 5. Looked up from germline, CDR1 is MNHEY and CDR2 is SVGAGI. The CDR3 totals 13 residues. The CDR3 DNA reads as TGTGCCAGCGGCCGGGACAGATCCTACGAGCAGTACTTC. This gives the protein CASGRDRSYEQYF.

The chain has TRBV28 and TRBJ1-1; D unresolved. The CDR3 loop spans 14 amino acids. CDR1 MDHEN and CDR2 SYDVKM come from the germline V gene. Trimming removed 4 bases at V and 5 bases at J, with 14 bases between. The CDR3 region is CASSSGAMGTEAFF. The DNA of the CDR3 is TGTGCCAGCAGTTCAGGAGCAATGGGGACTGAAGCTTTCTTT.

The rearrangement links TRBV5-1 to TRBJ2-3; 8 bases line up with TRBD2. This CDR3 is built from 15 residues. Germline V gives CDR1 SGHRS, CDR2 YFSETQ. V trimming: 3 bases; J trimming: 1 base; junction bases outside the gene matches: 4. CDR3 region: CASSSGLARTDTQYF. The CDR3 DNA reads TGCGCCAGCAGCTCCGGACTAGCTCGCACAGATACGCAGTATTTT.